Below are 7 T cell receptor beta chains sequenced from a single sample in a study of cytomegalovirus exposure and HLA in healthy donors. PCR employed 60 Vbeta and 13 Jbeta primers. Produced via immunoSEQ multiplex PCR; TCRdb's table is partial and in-frame only. The sample consists of approximately 130,000 clones, 75% of them appearing once. Sequencing input: PBMCs. The receptors stem from a young man in good health and CMV-seronegative.

J is TRBJ2-5 and V is TRBV19, with D hard to call. Trimming stripped 3 bases from V and 2 bases from J, with 10 bases between. CDR3 length equals 14 residues. Germline V gives CDR1 LNHDA, CDR2 SQIVND (reference sequence). CDR3 nucleotide sequence: TGTGCCAGTAGTATTGGTCTAGTACAAGAGACCCAGTACTTC. Its protein product is CASSIGLVQETQYF.

The J gene is TRBJ1-1, the V gene TRBV30; TRBD1 might be the D (5 bases). The germline V gene encodes CDR1 GTSNPN and CDR2 SVGIG (reference sequence). The CDR3 extends over 13 amino acids. Trimming removed 3 bases from V and 4 bases from J, with 12 bases in between. This CDR3 reads CAWRGRSPTEAFF. The CDR3 DNA reads as TGTGCCTGGAGGGGGCGGAGTCCCACTGAAGCTTTCTTT. Full variable domain (rest looked up from reference TRBV30 and TRBJ1-1): SQTIHQWPATLVQPVGSPLSLECTVEGTSNPNLYWYRQAAGRGLQLLFYSVGIGQISSEVPQNLSASRPQDRQFILSSKKLLLSDSGFYLCAWRGRSPTEAFFGQGTRLTVV.

Only one count was recorded for this clone. V and J are TRBV29-1 and TRBJ1-1; D might be TRBD1 (6 bases). The CDR3 has 14 residues. Per germline, CDR1 SQVTM and CDR2 ANQGSEA. V was pared by 5 bases and J by 0 bases, with 13 bases between. The CDR3 loop is CSVSGALMNTEAFF. The CDR3 nucleotides are TGCAGCGTTTCAGGGGCGCTCATGAACACTGAAGCTTTCTTT.

DNA of the CDR3: TGTGCCAGCAGTTTTAGGACAGCCCCTCATGGCTACACCTTC. It is translated as CASSFRTAPHGYTF. J is TRBJ1-2 and V is TRBV28; perhaps TRBD1 as D (6 bases). Germline CDR1 is MDHEN and CDR2 is SYDVKM. The CDR3 is made up of 14 amino acids. Trimming pared 3 bases from V and 6 bases from J, leaving 14 bases between.

This clone has just a few counts. This specimen includes other DNA sequences encoding the same CDR3. This rearrangement joins TRBV4-1 to TRBJ2-7; the D is unclear. There are 14 residues in the CDR3. Germline CDR1 MGHRA, CDR2 YSYEKL. V was shortened by 3 bases and J by 3 bases, with 12 bases between the two germline ends. The CDR3 spells CASSHSSELYEQYF. CDR3 nucleotide sequence: TGCGCCAGCAGCCATTCCTCTGAGCTCTACGAGCAGTACTTC.

The rearrangement links TRBV7-6 to TRBJ2-7, with D maybe TRBD1 (6 bases). CDR3 length equals 13 residues. V shed 3 bases and J shed 3 bases, with 9 bases lying between them. CDR1 and CDR2 (germline): SGHVS, FNYEAQ. The CDR3 spells CASSFGQYYEQYF. The CDR3 bases are TGTGCCAGCAGCTTTGGACAGTACTACGAGCAGTACTTC.

The chain recombines TRBV27 with TRBJ2-3, with 7 bases fitting TRBD1. The germline V gene has CDR1 MNHEY and CDR2 SMNVEV (reference sequence). After removal of 6 bases from V and 8 bases from J, the junction contained 23 bases not matched to a gene. CDR3 length: 18 amino acids. In DNA, the CDR3 is TGTGCCAGCAGAACCGTTCAATTTTCCGGGACAGTGCAGGGTACGCAGTATTTT. Encoded protein: CASRTVQFSGTVQGTQYF.